A few counts support the clone carrying this T cell receptor (beta chain). Per the authors' pipeline: Nucleated cell counts were estimated from reference gene primer amplification. TCRdb's copy holds only in-frame clones and misses some; the assay was immunoSEQ multiplex PCR. The DNA gave D and trimming, while V, J and clone size come from that table. The sample carries 150,000 to 200,000 clones, roughly nine tenths recorded once. The length of the CDR3 is 13 residues. V was clipped by 2 bases and J by 8 bases, with 7 bases between them. The entry originates in a study of blood T cell repertoires in COVID-19.

The chain recombines TRBV12-3 or TRBV12-4 with TRBJ1-6; a possible D gene is TRBD1 (5 bases). The sequence derives from a woman in her thirties or forties with acute COVID-19. The sequenced sample consisted of PBMCs or T cells enriched from blood (not recorded which). The CDR3 DNA follows: TGTGCCAGCAGTTTAATACAGGATTCACCCCTCCACTTT. Residues: CASSLIQDSPLHF.